The rows below give T cell receptor beta chains drawn from one sample of a study of T-cell memory formation after mild COVID-19. TCRdb called the 5' RACE reads again in MiXCR, with one record for every CDR3 protein. The repertoire consists of 200,000 to 250,000 distinct CDR3 sequences, with around a tenth occurring once and the leading ten covering 22%. The specimen was PBMCs or a T cell subset sorted from them (not recorded which). The origin of the receptors is a man between 18 and 29 years old who had mild COVID-19 (a few samples of this study predate the infection). Cell type and time point are not known. Each CDR3 is given with its conserved first and last residue. The D gene is left open where the match is weak. Expanded clones are given a class, and other clones once, few, many or no size at all.

NA	TRBD1	TRBV18	TRBJ1-1	TGTGCCACCCTGTTGTACAGGGGGAACACTGAAGCTTTCTTT	CATLLYRGNTEAFF
NA	NA	TRBV10-3	TRBJ1-1	TGTGCCATCAGTTGGTCGGATAACACTGAAGCTTTCTTT	CAISWSDNTEAFF
NA	TRBD1	TRBV6-5	TRBJ2-6	TGTGCCAGCAGTCTAAGCCCGGGACAGGGGTCGTCTGGGGCCAACGTCCTGACTTTC	CASSLSPGQGSSGANVLTF
NA	TRBD1	TRBV27	TRBJ1-2	TGTGCCAGCAGTTTACTGCCAGGGGGTGATGGCTACACCTTC	CASSLLPGGDGYTF
few	TRBD1	TRBV7-2	TRBJ1-5	TGTGCCAGCAGCCCCAAGGACAGGGGGTATCAGCCCCAGCATTTT	CASSPKDRGYQPQHF
NA	NA	TRBV4-1	TRBJ1-5	TGCGCCAGCAGCCCCGGATTGGGGGGCAATCAGCCCCAGCATTTT	CASSPGLGGNQPQHF
few	NA	TRBV9	TRBJ1-2	TGTGCCAGCAGCGTAGAAAGGGGGAATGTCTATGGCTACACCTTC	CASSVERGNVYGYTF
NA	NA	TRBV7-2	TRBJ1-2	TGTGCCAGCAGCTTAGCCCCCAGGGGCGGCCATGGCTACACCTTC	CASSLAPRGGHGYTF
few	NA	TRBV28	TRBJ2-7	TGTGCCAGCAACAACCTCGAGGGCCTCTACGAGCAGTACTTC	CASNNLEGLYEQYF
NA	TRBD1	TRBV10-3	TRBJ2-2	TGTGCCATCAGTGGGGACAGGGCAGTAACGGAGCTGTTTTTT	CAISGDRAVTELFF
NA	NA	TRBV5-1	TRBJ2-3	TGCGCCAGCAGCTTGGAAGGAATCTCTTTATCTCGGTATTTT	CASSLEGISLSRYF
once	NA	TRBV7-2	TRBJ1-5	TGTGCCAGCAGCTTGCGGGATCTGGATCAGCCCAAGCATTTT	CASSLRDLDQPKHF
NA	NA	TRBV7-9	TRBJ2-1	TGTGCCAGCAGCCCTGGAAGGTTAGGGGTGCTGGTCAATGAGCAGTTCTTC	CASSPGRLGVLVNEQFF
NA	NA	TRBV10-3	TRBJ2-1	TGTGCCATCAGTCAGATGTACAATGAGCAGTTCTTC	CAISQMYNEQFF
many	NA	TRBV4-3	TRBJ2-3	TGCGCCAGCAGCCAAGATCGGGGGGCGGGGAAAGATACGCAGTATTTT	CASSQDRGAGKDTQYF
few	NA	TRBV20-1	TRBJ1-4	TGCAGTGCTAGAGATCCAGGGGTTAATGAAAAACTGTTTTTT	CSARDPGVNEKLFF
NA	NA	TRBV12-3/TRBV12-4	TRBJ1-2	TGTGCCAGCAGTTTAGAAGGAGAGAAACGGGGCTACACCTTC	CASSLEGEKRGYTF